The source of this T cell receptor beta chain is a study of blood T cell repertoires in COVID-19 (TCRdb year 2020). Concerning the study at large: Samples from collaborators originated in the United States, Italy and Spain and spanned both the acute and convalescent phases of COVID-19. The sample metadata nearly always contained a de-identified subject ID, COVID-19 status, age in years and sex. The samples were drawn from the first 160 participants of the ongoing ImmuneRACE study and from roughly 1,300 subjects provided by 6 global collaborators. The material from the prospective study consisted of cDNA or gDNA derived from T cells, B-cell-depleted T cells, or PBMCs. Where available, HLA class I and class II types were obtained from metadata supplied by the sample provider rather than from assay-based typing. A freely available public database, intended as a resource for researchers studying the immune response to SARS-CoV-2, is where the repertoires were released. The dataset comprised deeply sampled blood TCRbeta repertoires from subjects exposed to, actively infected with, or recovered from COVID-19. Broad study findings and their caveats: How much clinical and demographic metadata was included differed by source and by participant, and the metadata was provided uncurated.

One collaborating source in Seattle enrolled patients during active infection and followed them longitudinally through the course of disease. Each collaborating institution followed its own protocols to collect whole blood in K2EDTA tubes. For TCRbeta analysis, collaborators shipped samples in one of three forms: frozen whole blood, isolated PBMCs, or DNA extracted from either of those sample types. The immunoSEQ Assay, a bias-controlled multiplex PCR, was used to amplify TCRbeta CDR3 regions from genomic DNA. Per the source publication's procedure: Nucleated cell counts per sample were estimated from amplification of reference gene primers within the assay. Sequence reads were collapsed and filtered to measure the absolute abundance of every unique TCRbeta CDR3 rearrangement. For each sample, productive Simpson clonality was calculated by taking the square root of Simpson's diversity index across productive rearrangements. TCRdb provides this immuneACCESS table in a form limited to in-frame rearrangements. Some clones are lacking; in checked studies, under half of them reflect an unresolved V gene, and why the rest are absent is not known. The V and J calls and clone size were taken over from that table, and D and trimming were inferred from the DNA. This sample lists roughly 190,000 clones; around four fifths were detected once. The ten top clones hold roughly 15% of the sample.

As to this clone: Its antigen remains undetermined. No base quality information exists; no much larger clone differs at one position.

The cysteine opens and the phenylalanine closes a CDR3 of 16 amino acids. Only CDR3 DNA remains: 48 bases, in frame from the first base. For this chain, trimming is 2 bases at the V end and 0 bases at the J end, and the number of junction bases without a gene match is 6. CDR1 and CDR2 were assigned from the germline V gene as SGHDT and YYEEEE. The sequenced material came from peripheral blood. The sequence was collected from a woman in her 70s with COVID-19, enrolled during active disease. In this chain, TRBV5-6 is recombined with TRBJ1-2; 8 of the junction bases match TRBD1. Read as DNA, the sequence is TGTGCCAGCAGCTTAGACAGGGGCTCAGCTAACTATGGCTACACCTTC. Its protein product is CASSLDRGSANYGYTF.